Following are 29 T cell receptor beta chains from one sample sequenced in a study of blood T cells in healthy people across ages. PCR was performed a second time for about 7 to 12 cycles using a sample-barcoded 5' primer and a J-beta primer mix. TCRdb processed the 5' RACE reads anew with MiXCR; each CDR3 protein has one entry. The sample contains hundreds of thousands of distinct CDR3 sequences, around 48% of which appear only once. The sequencing input was blood. The receptors were gathered from a woman in her sixties in good health.

CDR3 in amino acids: CASSVVHLYNEQYF. For the CDR3, the DNA is TGTGCCAGCAGTGTAGTCCACCTTTACAATGAGCAGTACTTC. The chain links TRBV6-4 to TRBJ2-7; D is uncertain. Germline CDR1 reads MRHNA; CDR2 reads SNTAGT. The V and J ends lost 4 bases and 7 bases respectively, with 17 bases between them. There are 14 residues in the CDR3.

This clonotype was found a few times. The chain combines TRBV5-1 with TRBJ2-7, with no clear D. The J call may be incorrect, as the DNA end agrees better with TRBJ2-5. CDR1 and CDR2 from the germline V gene are SGHRS and YFSETQ. The CDR3 loop spans 15 amino acids. CDR3 in amino acids: CASSLDPSGQETQYF. Here the CDR3 DNA reads TGCGCCAGCAGCTTGGATCCCTCCGGCCAAGAGACCCAGTACTTC.

The chain uses TRBV6-2 or TRBV6-3 and TRBJ2-7; D possibly matches TRBD1 or TRBD2 (5 bases each). Germline CDR1 MNHEY, CDR2 SVGEGT. Between the trimmed V and J ends, which lost 6 bases and 3 bases, there was a span of 18 bases. This CDR3 contains 15 residues. For the CDR3, the DNA is TGTGCCAGCAGCCCTCTTGGGTTGGGGGTCTACGAGCAGTACTTC. Translation gives CASSPLGLGVYEQYF.

This sequence joins TRBV7-2 and TRBJ2-7; 7 bases match TRBD2. Germline V gene lookup returns CDR1 SGHTA and CDR2 FQGNSA. There are 16 residues in the CDR3. Trimming took 5 bases from V and 3 from J; bases not matched to a gene: 13. The CDR3 loop reads CASSTQLGGSNYEQYF. The CDR3 DNA reads as TGTGCCAGCAGCACTCAATTGGGCGGGAGTAACTACGAGCAGTACTTC.

In its sample, this clonotype was seen a few times. The chain recombines TRBV13 with TRBJ2-6; maybe TRBD2 (5 bases). V was pared by 7 bases and J by 2 bases, with 12 bases between. Germline V gives CDR1 PRHDT, CDR2 FYEKMQ (reference sequence). This CDR3 has 15 residues. CDR3 protein: CASKRYGTGANVLTF. The DNA of the CDR3 is TGTGCCAGCAAAAGATACGGGACTGGGGCCAACGTCCTGACTTTC.

This clonotype was seen more than once but under ten times. The chain links TRBV5-1 to TRBJ2-3, with 8 bases matching TRBD2. This CDR3 has 14 amino acids. CDR1 and CDR2 (germline): SGHRS, YFSETQ. After removal of 1 base from V and 10 bases from J, the junction contained 8 bases not matched to a gene. The CDR3 coding sequence is TGCGCCAGCAGCTTGCCCTCCGGGACTAGTGCGCAGTATTTT. It encodes CASSLPSGTSAQYF.

This clonotype has just a few counts. The V call is TRBV5-1, the J call TRBJ2-1; TRBD2 matches 11 bases. The CDR3 has 19 residues. Germline CDR1 reads SGHRS; CDR2 reads YFSETQ. V lost 1 base to trimming and J lost 0 bases; unmatched junction nucleotides: 9. The CDR3 reads CASSLFGTSGLSSYNEQFF. Written as DNA, the CDR3 is TGCGCCAGCAGCTTGTTCGGGACTAGCGGACTTAGCTCCTACAATGAGCAGTTCTTC.

The chain has TRBV7-2 and TRBJ1-1, with D possibly being TRBD1 (5 bases). Trimming removed 6 bases from V and 3 bases from J, with 14 bases in between. The germline V gene encodes CDR1 SGHTA and CDR2 FQGNSA. CDR3 length: 14 residues. The CDR3 DNA follows: TGTGCCAGCAGATGGCGGGGGGGGGACACTGAAGCTTTCTTT. Amino acid sequence: CASRWRGGDTEAFF.

For this clonotype: Sequence at one end of the junction differs from germline and may be a read error. The chain employs TRBV10-3 and TRBJ1-4; D is possibly TRBD1 (5 bases). This CDR3 has 14 amino acids. The V gene's germline CDR1 is ENHRY and CDR2 SYGVKD. The CDR3: CTISDSVTNEKLFF. The CDR3 DNA follows: TGTACCATCAGTGACAGTGTAACTAATGAAAAACTGTTTTTT.

This clonotype has more than one count but fewer than ten. The chain is built from TRBV10-3 and TRBJ1-2; a possible D gene is TRBD1 (5 bases). CDR1 and CDR2 from the germline V gene are ENHRY and SYGVKD. The CDR3 runs 14 residues. Trimming stripped 10 bases from V and 1 base from J, with 16 bases between. The CDR3 DNA sequence: TGTGCCACCTATACAGGAGAATTTAACTATGGCTACACCTTC. Protein product: CATYTGEFNYGYTF.

The chain carries TRBV5-1 and TRBJ2-1, with 7 bases matching TRBD2. Germline V gene data show CDR1 as SGHRS and CDR2 as YFSETQ. Germline trimming cut 7 bases from V and 7 bases from J; bases unmatched to any gene: 5. The CDR3 has 12 amino acids. CDR3 in amino acids: CASEGTKNEQFF. DNA for the CDR3: TGCGCCAGCGAAGGGACTAAGAATGAGCAGTTCTTC.

V and J are TRBV7-8 and TRBJ2-7; 11 bases agree with TRBD2. V lost 4 bases, J lost 1 base, and 3 bases stayed unmatched. This CDR3 has 15 amino acids. In germline, CDR1 is SGHVS, CDR2 FQNEAQ. CDR3: CASSWGLAVSYEQYF. The CDR3, as DNA: TGTGCCAGCAGCTGGGGACTAGCGGTGTCCTACGAGCAGTACTTC. Full variable domain (rest looked up from reference TRBV7-8 and TRBJ2-7): GAGVSQSPRYKVAKRGQDVALRCDPISGHVSLFWYQQALGQGPEFLTYFQNEAQLDKSGLPSDRFFAERPEGSVSTLKIQRTQQEDSAVYLCASSWGLAVSYEQYFGPGTRLTVT.

This rearrangement joins TRBV7-9 to TRBJ1-1; tentative D call: TRBD1 (6 bases). The V end was cut by 2 bases, the J end by 7 bases, with 11 bases between. The CDR3 consists of 13 residues. The germline gives CDR1 SEHNR, CDR2 FQNEAQ (reference sequence). The CDR3 is CASSLQGNLEAFF. The CDR3 DNA sequence: TGTGCCAGCAGCTTACAGGGGAATCTTGAAGCTTTCTTT.

The chain has TRBV7-2 and TRBJ2-1, with 9 bases that match TRBD1. J was trimmed by 9 bases and V by 1 base; bases with no gene match: 7. The CDR3 loop spans 15 amino acids. Germline V CDR1 and CDR2: SGHTA, FQGNSA. The chain's CDR3 is CASSLVGTGTTEQFF. CDR3 coding DNA: TGTGCCAGCAGCTTAGTCGGGACAGGGACTACTGAGCAGTTCTTC.

V gene TRBV4-1 combines with J gene TRBJ2-7, with TRBD2 matching 11 bases. The CDR3 spans 15 residues. The V gene's germline CDR1 is MGHRA and CDR2 YSYEKL. J lost 4 bases, V lost 0 bases, and 2 bases had no gene match. The CDR3 sequence: CASSQDTSGSYEQYF. As DNA, the CDR3 is TGCGCCAGCAGCCAAGATACTAGCGGGAGTTACGAGCAGTACTTC.

A few counts support this clonotype. V and J are TRBV28 and TRBJ2-7; D might be TRBD1 (5 bases). With 5 bases removed from V and 5 bases from J, the gap between germline ends came to 25 bases. Germline CDR1 is MDHEN and CDR2 is SYDVKM. The CDR3 length is 17 residues. CDR3 coding DNA: TGTGCCAGCAGTAGGCCAGTATATACCAAAAGGGGCGACGAGCAGTACTTC. Translation: CASSRPVYTKRGDEQYF.

This chain uses TRBV9 with TRBJ2-1, with 15 bases fitting TRBD2. Germline CDR1 reads SGDLS; CDR2 reads YYNGEE. J lost 0 bases, V lost 4 bases, and 8 bases had no gene match. This CDR3 is 19 amino acids long. Here the CDR3 DNA reads TGTGCCAGCAGCTATGGACTAGCGGGAGGGCCGAGCTCCTACAATGAGCAGTTCTTC. The encoded protein is CASSYGLAGGPSSYNEQFF.

J is TRBJ1-6 and V is TRBV3-1; TRBD1 is a possible D gene (6 bases). The V end lost 4 bases, the J end lost 7 bases, and 20 bases lay between the germline ends. CDR1 is LGHDT, CDR2 YNNKEL, per germline (reference sequence). The CDR3 covers 17 residues. The CDR3 DNA follows: TGTGCCAGCAGCCGCGGACGGGGGGCCGGCCGGAATTCACCCCTCCACTTT. Its protein product is CASSRGRGAGRNSPLHF. The entire variable domain, with the rest obtained from reference TRBV3-1 and TRBJ1-6, is as follows: DTAVSQTPKYLVTQMGNDKSIKCEQNLGHDTMYWYKQDSKKFLKIMFSYNNKELIINETVPNRFSPKSPDKAHLNLHINSLELGDSAVYFCASSRGRGAGRNSPLHFGNGTRLTVT.

This clonotype was found a few times. This rearrangement joins TRBV29-1 to TRBJ2-1, with D uncertain. The CDR3 is 13 residues long. Germline lookup yields CDR1 SQVTM and CDR2 ANQGSEA. V was cut by 3 bases and J by 13 bases, with 19 bases left in between. For the CDR3, the DNA is TGCAGCGTTGAGCCTTCGGGCCTAAGGACCCAGTTCTTC. Protein product: CSVEPSGLRTQFF.

The chain employs TRBV20-1 and TRBJ1-5; D possibly corresponds to TRBD1 (6 bases). Between the trimmed V and J ends, which lost 5 bases and 4 bases, there was a span of 15 bases. CDR3 length equals 14 residues. The germline V gene has CDR1 DFQATT and CDR2 SNEGSKA (reference sequence). The CDR3 DNA reads as TGCAGTGCTCTCGCGGACAGTACTAATCAGCCCCAGCATTTT. Translating gives CSALADSTNQPQHF.

As concerns this clonotype: A much larger clone lies one base from this, so it may be a read error. J is TRBJ1-5 and V is TRBV10-3, with D unresolved. The CDR3 totals 12 residues. Trimming took off 3 bases at V and 2 bases at J, with 2 bases between the two ends. Germline loops: CDR1 ENHRY, CDR2 SYGVKD. In nucleotides, the CDR3 is TGTGCCATCAGTGACGGCAATCAGCCCCAGCATTTT. It codes for CAISDGNQPQHF.

The chain recombines TRBV5-1 with TRBJ1-2; D unclear. The V gene's germline CDR1 is SGHRS and CDR2 YFSETQ. The CDR3 runs 11 residues. The ends were cut back, 1 base at V and 6 bases at J, with 4 bases in the middle. The CDR3 is CASSLKDGYTF. Written as DNA, the CDR3 is TGCGCCAGCAGCTTGAAGGATGGCTACACCTTC.

The chain has TRBV20-1 and TRBJ2-1; 8 bases are shared with TRBD2. V was pared by 4 bases and J by 4 bases, with 9 bases of the junction left unmatched. The CDR3 is 15 amino acids. Per germline, CDR1 DFQATT and CDR2 SNEGSKA (reference sequence). The CDR3 is CSAIRGLAPYNEQFF. CDR3 coding DNA: TGCAGTGCTATCCGAGGACTAGCCCCTTACAATGAGCAGTTCTTC.

The sample holds a few counts of this clonotype. The rearrangement links TRBV4-1 to TRBJ2-1; 12 bases fit TRBD1. With V trimmed by 5 bases and J by 4 bases, 12 bases remained unmatched. The CDR3 runs 18 residues. In germline, CDR1 is MGHRA, CDR2 YSYEKL. The CDR3 sequence: CASSSRDRGRRVYNEQFF. In DNA form, the CDR3 reads TGCGCCAGCAGCTCCCGGGACAGGGGGCGTAGAGTATACAATGAGCAGTTCTTC.

The chain joins TRBV7-3 to TRBJ2-1, with D hard to call. The CDR3 has 14 amino acids. Trimming took off 1 base at V and 6 bases at J, with 10 bases between the two ends. Germline CDR1 is SGHTA and CDR2 is FQGTGA. The CDR3 reads CASSLMGYSNEQFF. The DNA of the CDR3 is TGTGCCAGCAGCTTAATGGGATACTCCAATGAGCAGTTCTTC.

This clonotype was observed many times. This chain connects TRBV10-3 to TRBJ2-3, with 8 bases lining up with TRBD1. CDR3 length: 13 amino acids. Germline assignment: CDR1 ENHRY and CDR2 SYGVKD. The V and J ends lost 10 bases and 6 bases, in that order; junction bases with no gene match: 9. The CDR3: CATRGQEADTQYF. CDR3 nucleotide sequence: TGTGCCACCAGGGGACAGGAGGCTGATACGCAGTATTTT.

This clonotype was seen many times. The rearrangement joins TRBV6-2 or TRBV6-3 to TRBJ2-1; 12 bases agree with TRBD2. The V gene's germline CDR1 is MNHEY and CDR2 SVGEGT. This CDR3 comprises 15 residues. The J segment lost 4 bases and the V segment lost 2 bases, leaving 0 bases of the junction unmatched. In nucleotides, the CDR3 is TGTGCCAGCAGTTACCTAGCGGGAGGGTACAATGAGCAGTTCTTC. Protein sequence: CASSYLAGGYNEQFF.

This clonotype was observed a few times. This rearrangement joins TRBV4-2 to TRBJ2-3; D perhaps matches TRBD2 (6 bases). The V gene lost 3 bases and the J gene lost 0 bases, with 13 bases spanning the gap. Germline assignment: CDR1 LGHNA and CDR2 YNFKEQ. This CDR3 is built from 16 residues. The CDR3 protein is CASSQNPGASTDTQYF. In DNA form, the CDR3 reads TGTGCCAGCAGCCAGAATCCGGGAGCGAGCACAGATACGCAGTATTTT.

This clonotype has only a few counts. A junction boundary mismatches the germline segment, possibly from a read error. The chain is built from TRBV7-9 and TRBJ2-7; no reliable D call. There are 12 residues in the CDR3. Germline loops: CDR1 SEHNR, CDR2 FQNEAQ (reference sequence). CDR3 nucleotide sequence: TGTGTCAGCCGCGGACCTACCTACGAGCAGTACTTC. This gives the protein CVSRGPTYEQYF.